This entry lists 30 T cell receptor beta chains sequenced from one sample in a study of Graves' ophthalmopathy and Graves' hyperthyroidism. Using RNA transcripts, the TCR beta CDR3 regions were amplified. In the first round, RT-PCR was carried out with HTBI primers, and a multiplex PCR formed the second round. MiXCR, run by TCRdb on the multiplex PCR reads, gives a single entry per CDR3 protein. The table records approximately 1.2 million distinct CDR3 sequences, about two fifths of them present only once. What was sequenced was peripheral blood or thyroid tissue (not recorded which). The receptors shown here come from an adult man with Graves' hyperthyroidism.

This rearrangement joins TRBV6-5 to TRBJ1-1, with 8 bases identical to TRBD1. Germline values: CDR1 MNHEY, CDR2 SVGAGI. The J segment lost 7 bases and the V segment lost 6 bases, leaving 13 bases of the junction unmatched. The CDR3 has 15 amino acids. CDR3 coding DNA: TGTGCCAGCAGATTCGACAGGGGCGGAGGCATTGAAGCTTTCTTT. It encodes CASRFDRGGGIEAFF.

This clonotype was seen ten or more times. V gene TRBV25-1 combines with J gene TRBJ1-2; D not resolved. Trimming stripped 5 bases from V and 8 bases from J, with 12 bases between. Germline V CDR1 and CDR2: MGHDK, SYGVNS. The length of the CDR3 is 12 residues. CDR3 nucleotides: TGTGCCAGCAGTTTACAGTCGTACGGCTACACCTTC. Protein: CASSLQSYGYTF.

This chain uses TRBV30 with TRBJ1-4; unclear D gene. Germline V gene data show CDR1 as GTSNPN and CDR2 as SVGIG (reference sequence). V lost 3 bases and J 12 bases, leaving 11 bases between the germline ends. The CDR3 length is 11 residues. For the CDR3, the DNA is TGTGCCTGGAGACGAGGCGGGGAACTGTTTTTT. Its translation: CAWRRGGELFF. Supplemented by reference TRBV30 and TRBJ1-4, the full variable domain reads SQTIHQWPATLVQPVGSPLSLECTVEGTSNPNLYWYRQAAGRGLQLLFYSVGIGQISSEVPQNLSASRPQDRQFILSSKKLLLSDSGFYLCAWRRGGELFFGSGTQLSVL.

About this clonotype itself: Since a much larger clone is just one base distant, this may be a read error. V is TRBV12-3 or TRBV12-4 and J is TRBJ1-2, with D possibly TRBD1 on 5 matching bases. The CDR3 runs 17 residues. V was shortened by 2 bases and J by 4 bases, with 20 bases between the two germline ends. CDR3 protein: CASSLRQGSSLTYGYTF. Written as DNA, the CDR3 is TGTGCCAGCAGTTTAAGGCAGGGCAGCTCCTTGACCTATGGCTACACCTTC.

This clonotype was observed many times. V and J are TRBV7-9 and TRBJ1-5; possibly TRBD1 for D (6 bases). V was pared by 1 base and J by 5 bases, with 15 bases between. Germline V gives CDR1 SEHNR, CDR2 FQNEAQ (reference sequence). The CDR3 covers 16 residues. The CDR3 DNA reads TGTGCCAGCAGCTTAGGGGGGCAGGGGTGGGATCAGCCCCAGCATTTT. Translation gives CASSLGGQGWDQPQHF.

This clonotype was observed a handful of times. J is TRBJ2-7 and V is TRBV7-2, with 9 bases aligning to TRBD2. The trim removed 1 base at V and 5 bases at J, leaving 6 bases unmatched. Germline CDR1 SGHTA, CDR2 FQGNSA. The CDR3 has 15 residues. CDR3 coding DNA: TGTGCCAGCAGCTTAGGCGGGAGGGTTCTGGACGAGCAGTACTTC. Its translation: CASSLGGRVLDEQYF.

V usage is TRBV20-1 and J usage is TRBJ1-1; no clear D gene. CDR1 DFQATT and CDR2 SNEGSKA come from the germline V gene (reference sequence). The CDR3 has 10 amino acids. Deletions cut 3 bases from V and 10 bases from J, with 9 bases between. The CDR3 is CSASVRPAFF. For the CDR3, the DNA is TGCAGTGCTAGTGTGAGGCCAGCTTTCTTT.

This clonotype was seen repeatedly, ten times or more. CDR3 amino acids: CSADDRDSYEQYF. DNA for the CDR3: TGCAGTGCTGACGACAGGGACTCCTACGAGCAGTACTTC. The chain joins TRBV20-1 to TRBJ2-7, with 7 bases aligning to TRBD1. The CDR3 spans 13 residues. V lost 5 bases, J lost 0 bases, and 4 bases stayed unmatched. The germline V gene has CDR1 DFQATT and CDR2 SNEGSKA (reference sequence).

The table lists this clonotype with many counts. The chain combines TRBV7-9 with TRBJ1-1; 8 nucleotides align to TRBD1. CDR3 size: 16 residues. In germline, CDR1 is SEHNR, CDR2 FQNEAQ (reference sequence). Germline trimming cut 5 bases from V and 1 base from J; bases unmatched to any gene: 9. CDR3 in DNA: TGTGCCAGCAGCGCACTCGGACAGGGTCCGAACACTGAAGCTTTCTTT. As protein: CASSALGQGPNTEAFF.

The chain is built from TRBV7-2 and TRBJ1-6; 9 bases are shared with TRBD1. J was trimmed by 8 bases and V by 3 bases; bases with no gene match: 11. The CDR3 loop spans 17 amino acids. The germline CDR1 and CDR2 sequences are SGHTA and FQGNSA. The CDR3 protein is CASSFRPGQGLDSPLHF. In nucleotides, the CDR3 is TGTGCCAGCAGCTTTAGGCCGGGACAGGGCTTGGATTCACCCCTCCACTTT.

This clonotype was seen ten or more times. This rearrangement joins TRBV6-5 to TRBJ1-2, with D perhaps matching TRBD1 (5 bases). The CDR3 consists of 13 residues. CDR1 is MNHEY and CDR2 is SVGAGI in the germline V gene. V lost 6 bases to trimming and J lost 2 bases, with 10 bases between them. The CDR3 here is CASSGTGNYGYTF. CDR3 DNA sequence: TGTGCCAGCAGCGGGACCGGGAACTATGGCTACACCTTC.

The chain couples TRBV11-1 to TRBJ2-7; 10 nucleotides line up with TRBD2. CDR1 is SGHAT, CDR2 FQDESV, per germline (reference sequence). The CDR3 spans 14 residues. V shed 4 bases, J shed 4 bases, and the junction held 4 bases outside the gene matches. The CDR3 loop reads CASSSSGSFYEQYF. The CDR3 DNA reads TGTGCCAGCAGCTCTAGCGGGAGTTTTTACGAGCAGTACTTC.

Notes on this clonotype: It is likely a read error, because the conserved phenylalanine at the end of the CDR3 is missing. The V and J genes are TRBV10-2 and TRBJ1-6, with a tentative D call TRBD1 (5 bases). Germline V gene sequence: CDR1 WSHSY, CDR2 SAAADI. The CDR3 consists of 14 residues. The DNA of the CDR3 is TGTGCCAGCAGTGATCCGGGACCGGGGATCCCCCTCCACTAT. It is translated as CASSDPGPGIPLHY.

This clonotype has just one count. The rearrangement joins TRBV12-3 or TRBV12-4 to TRBJ2-7; the match to TRBD1 covers 11 bases. This CDR3 comprises 15 residues. The V segment lost 0 bases and the J segment 6 bases; nucleotides outside the gene matches: 4. The CDR3 protein is CASSLAGQGVIEQYF. The DNA of the CDR3 is TGTGCCAGCAGTTTAGCGGGACAGGGGGTTATCGAGCAGTACTTC.

In this sample, this clonotype turned up many times. The J gene is TRBJ2-2, the V gene TRBV29-1; 7 bases align to TRBD2. Germline V lookup: CDR1 SQVTM, CDR2 ANQGSEA. The CDR3 runs to 15 residues. V shed 0 bases and J 7 bases; nucleotides not matched to a gene: 8. CDR3 in DNA: TGCAGCGTTGAAGATTTGTCTAGCGGTGGCGGGGAGCTGTTTTTT. Translating it yields CSVEDLSSGGGELFF.

This clonotype has just a few counts. The chain links TRBV20-1 to TRBJ1-2, with 10 bases identical to TRBD1. Germline V gene lookup returns CDR1 DFQATT and CDR2 SNEGSKA (reference sequence). Trimming cost V 6 bases and J 4 bases; bases outside gene matches: 11. The CDR3 contains 15 residues. CDR3 bases: TGCAGTGCAAAAAAGACAGGGGGCGCTTTCTATGGCTACACCTTC. As protein: CSAKKTGGAFYGYTF.

This clonotype has a count of ten or more. The V gene is TRBV29-1, the J gene TRBJ1-4; no reliable D call. CDR1 is SQVTM and CDR2 is ANQGSEA in the germline V gene. This CDR3 is 13 amino acids long. Trimming left V 7 bases short and J 0 bases short, with 9 bases between. CDR3 coding DNA: TGCAGCGGGAGGAGTGCAACTAATGAAAAACTGTTTTTT. It codes for CSGRSATNEKLFF.

This clonotype was seen many times. The chain uses TRBV5-8 and TRBJ2-5, with a possible D match to TRBD2 (6 bases). The V end lost 5 bases, the J end lost 5 bases, and 10 bases lay between the germline ends. This CDR3 has 12 residues. Looked up from germline, CDR1 is SGHTS and CDR2 is YDEGEE. CDR3 in amino acids: CASSRRVETQYF. The DNA for the CDR3 is TGTGCCAGCAGTAGGAGGGTTGAGACCCAGTACTTC.

The table lists this clonotype with a few counts. The chain employs TRBV20-1 and TRBJ2-7; possibly TRBD1 for D (5 bases). The ends were cut back, 0 bases at V and 0 bases at J, with 15 bases in the middle. Germline V gene lookup returns CDR1 DFQATT and CDR2 SNEGSKA (reference sequence). The CDR3 runs 16 residues. The CDR3 DNA sequence: TGCAGTGCTAGAGATTCGGCCAGGGCCCCCTCCTACGAGCAGTACTTC. This encodes CSARDSARAPSYEQYF.

This clonotype showed up many times. The gene calls are TRBV12-3 or TRBV12-4 and TRBJ2-7; 8 bases line up with TRBD1. The CDR3 sequence is 13 residues long. With 6 bases clipped from V and 4 bases from J, the junction kept 5 bases outside the gene matches. The CDR3 nucleotides read TGTGCCAGCAGCCGGGACAGGACGTACGAGCAGTACTTC. Amino acid sequence: CASSRDRTYEQYF.

This clonotype was observed a few times. The rearrangement links TRBV7-9 to TRBJ1-6; 9 bases agree with TRBD1. The CDR3 is made up of 20 amino acids. Losses at the gene ends were 1 base for V and 0 bases for J; bases not matched to a gene: 10. Germline CDR1 reads SEHNR; CDR2 reads FQNEAQ (reference sequence). CDR3 DNA sequence: TGTGCCAGCAGCTTAGGTACTTCTGGGACAGGGAGCTCCTATAATTCACCCCTCCACTTT. Translated: CASSLGTSGTGSSYNSPLHF.

The chain joins TRBV20-1 to TRBJ2-5; 10 nucleotides match TRBD1. Looked up from germline, CDR1 is DFQATT and CDR2 is SNEGSKA (reference sequence). V lost 0 bases, J lost 5 bases, and 6 bases stayed unmatched. The CDR3 has 15 residues. CDR3 nucleotides: TGCAGTGCTAGAGATCGGACAGGGGGTTTCGAGACCCAGTACTTC. It translates to CSARDRTGGFETQYF.

Comments on this clonotype: Lacking the conserved final phenylalanine or tryptophan, this CDR3 likely reflects a read error. V gene TRBV5-4 combines with J gene TRBJ1-1; D call uncertain. The germline V and J ends were trimmed by 4 bases and 0 bases, with 13 bases remaining between them. The CDR3 contains 15 residues. CDR1 and CDR2 from the germline V gene are SGHNT and YYREEE (reference sequence). The CDR3 protein is CASSQAGSMNTEAFL. DNA for the CDR3: TGTGCCAGCAGCCAGGCGGGGTCGATGAACACTGAAGCTTTCCTT.

This clonotype was seen ten or more times. V and J are TRBV19 and TRBJ2-7; D is possibly TRBD1 (6 bases). V was shortened by 10 bases and J by 3 bases, with 16 bases between the two germline ends. Germline loops: CDR1 LNHDA, CDR2 SQIVND (reference sequence). The CDR3 sequence is 13 residues long. Here the CDR3 reads CATSQGPHYEQYF. DNA of the CDR3: TGTGCCACCTCTCAGGGGCCCCACTACGAGCAGTACTTC.

The chain couples TRBV5-1 to TRBJ1-5, with D tentatively TRBD1 (5 bases). The germline CDR1 and CDR2 sequences are SGHRS and YFSETQ. The V and J ends lost 4 bases and 4 bases respectively, with 9 bases between them. The length of the CDR3 is 13 residues. CDR3 in DNA: TGCGCCAGCAGCCATGAGGGGAATCAGCCCCAGCATTTT. Protein sequence: CASSHEGNQPQHF. The variable domain in full, completed from reference TRBV5-1 and TRBJ1-5, reads KAGVTQTPRYLIKTRGQQVTLSCSPISGHRSVSWYQQTPGQGLQFLFEYFSETQRNKGNFPGRFSGRQFSNSRSEMNVSTLELGDSALYLCASSHEGNQPQHFGDGTRLSIL.

For this clonotype: A clone one base away is much larger, so this may be a read error. The V and J genes are TRBV11-2 and TRBJ1-1, with D unclear. The V end lost 11 bases, the J end lost 10 bases, and 29 bases lay between the germline ends. Germline-derived CDR1 and CDR2 are SGHAT and FQNNGV. The CDR3 has 15 amino acids. The CDR3 nucleotides are TGTGCCGGCACCCCAAGCGAGAATAGTAGGAGGACAGCTTTCTTT. It yields the protein CAGTPSENSRRTAFF. Using reference TRBV11-2 and TRBJ1-1 for the parts outside the CDR3, the full variable domain is EAGVAQSPRYKIIEKRQSVAFWCNPISGHATLYWYQQILGQGPKLLIQFQNNGVVDDSQLPKDRFSAERLKGVDSTLKIQPAKLEDSAVYLCAGTPSENSRRTAFFGQGTRLTVV.

Note on this clonotype: The junction shows a germline mismatch at one end, possibly a read error. The genes are TRBV9 and TRBJ2-2; D ambiguous. Germline values: CDR1 SGDLS, CDR2 YYNGEE. The CDR3 is 12 residues long. CDR3 bases: TGCGCCAACCCCGGCATCACCGGGGAGCTGTTTTTT. It translates to CANPGITGELFF.

In this sample, this clonotype turned up a few times. The V gene is TRBV4-3, the J gene TRBJ2-6; D perhaps matches TRBD1 (6 bases). Germline assignment: CDR1 LGHNA and CDR2 YSLEER. The CDR3 covers 18 residues. Trimming removed 1 base from V and 4 bases from J, with 17 bases in between. The CDR3 bases are TGCGCCAGCAGCCAAGCCAGGGGCATCATGAGAGGGGCCAACGTCCTGACTTTC. The encoded protein is CASSQARGIMRGANVLTF.

V is TRBV6-5 and J is TRBJ2-1, with TRBD2 identical over 8 bases. Germline CDR1 reads MNHEY; CDR2 reads SVGAGI. V trimming: 5 bases; J trimming: 4 bases; junction bases outside the gene matches: 4. The CDR3 length is 14 residues. CDR3 protein: CASSRGLEYNEQFF. Here the CDR3 DNA reads TGTGCCAGCAGTCGGGGACTAGAGTACAATGAGCAGTTCTTC.

This clonotype was seen at least ten times. The rearrangement uses TRBV6-5 and TRBJ1-3; D gene unclear. The CDR3 loop spans 13 amino acids. Germline CDR1 MNHEY, CDR2 SVGAGI. Trimming removed 6 bases from V and 1 base from J, with 7 bases in between. For the CDR3, the DNA is TGTGCCAGCAGCCGTCCTTCTGGAAACACCATATATTTT. It codes for CASSRPSGNTIYF.